These 18 T cell receptor delta chains came from one sample sequenced in a study of γδ T cells in repeated Plasmodium falciparum infection. TCRdb re-called clones from the multiplex PCR reads via CATT. The sample has around 86,000 delta-chain clones, more than 1.4% seen once. Flow sorting of PBMC yielded separate Vgamma9/Vdelta2+ and Vdelta2-negative gammadelta T cell populations for bulk repertoire analysis. Input material: gamma-delta T cells from blood. These receptors were taken from a pool of human donors (malaria-infected and uninfected, not separated).

In this sample, this clone turned up a few times. The amino acid sequence in TCRdb belongs to a much larger clone and departs from this DNA's translation at residue 8, likely a sequencing read error; the sequence shown is translated from the DNA. The chain employs TRDV2 and TRDJ1; 12 nucleotides line up with TRDD3. TCRdb does not report a J gene; here it was assigned by matching the DNA to germline references. Germline-derived CDR1 and CDR2 are GEAIGNYY and EKD. CDR3 length: 21 residues. V lost 3 bases, J lost 7 bases, and 26 bases stayed unmatched. The CDR3: CACDDAFHTGGYSPSSPKLIF. Here the CDR3 DNA reads TGTGCCTGTGACGACGCATTCCATACTGGGGGATACAGCCCCTCGTCTCCTAAACTCATCTTT.

The sample holds a few counts of this clone. A far larger clone is only one base removed, so a read error is likely. The sample holds other DNA sequences that translate to the same CDR3. This chain uses TRDV1 with TRDJ1; TRDD3 matches 12 bases. The CDR3 runs to 25 residues. Germline V gene sequence: CDR1 TSWWSYY, CDR2 QGS. After removal of 4 bases from V and 0 bases from J, the junction contained 30 bases not matched to a gene. Here the CDR3 DNA reads TGTGCTCTTGGGGGTACTCACGGGAGCAACTACTGGGGGATACCCCCATCCTTGTACACCGATAAACTCATCTTT. As protein: CALGGTHGSNYWGIPPSLYTDKLIF.

With regard to this clone: The likely explanation is a read error, given a far larger clone one base away. Other DNA sequences in this specimen translate into the identical CDR3. The chain joins TRDV2 to TRDJ1, with D tentatively TRDD3 (5 bases). Assignment of the J gene here rests on matching the DNA to germline, because TCRdb gives none. The CDR3 contains 19 residues. V gave up 3 bases and J gave up 0 bases, with 25 bases separating them. From germline, CDR1 is GEAIGNYY and CDR2 EKD. CDR3 sequence: CACDPMLLGDTPYTDKLIF. The DNA for the CDR3 is TGTGCCTGTGACCCTATGCTTCTGGGAGATACCCCGTACACCGATAAACTCATCTTT.

In this sample, this clone turned up many times. The rearrangement joins TRDV2 to TRDJ1, with 8 bases that match TRDD3. The CDR3 length is 14 residues. Germline values: CDR1 GEAIGNYY, CDR2 EKD. Trimming at V came to 3 bases and at J to 4 bases, leaving 6 bases not matched to a gene. The CDR3 here is CACDPWGTNDKLIF. CDR3 DNA sequence: TGTGCCTGTGACCCCTGGGGGACCAACGATAAACTCATCTTT.

This clone was seen only a few times. The TCRdb protein comes from a much larger clone and disagrees with this DNA's translation at residue 17, likely due to a read error; the protein given here is derived from the DNA. TRDV1 is the V gene, and the J gene was not called; TRDD3, the table's D call, lacks a check against the DNA. This CDR3 is 19 amino acids long. Germline CDR1 reads TSWWSYY; CDR2 reads QGS. The CDR3, as DNA: TGTGCTCTTGGGGGACTCTCGAGGTCGGGGGCCCTGTACACCGATAAACCCATCTTT. This translates into CALGGLSRSGALYTDKPIF.

This clone appeared many times. Translating this DNA gives a protein that differs at residue 13 from the TCRdb one, which belongs to a much larger clone; a read error is likely, and the protein shown is this translation. The chain combines TRDV2 with TRDJ3, with 7 bases lining up with TRDD3. The J gene comes from matching the DNA to germline here; TCRdb lacks it. This CDR3 is 18 amino acids long. Per germline, CDR1 GEAIGNYY and CDR2 EKD. DNA for the CDR3: TGTGCCTGTGACACCGGGTGGGGGAGCTCCTGGGACGCCCGACAGATGTTTTTC. Residues: CACDTGWGSSWDARQMFF.

This clone has more than one count but fewer than ten. This DNA's translation and the protein TCRdb lists, from a much larger clone, do not match at residue 12, likely due to a read error; the protein shown is translated from the DNA. The rearrangement uses TRDV1 and TRDJ1; 11 nucleotides align to TRDD3. Germline V CDR1 and CDR2: TSWWSYY, QGS. The CDR3 is 17 amino acids. Trimming at V came to 2 bases and at J to 3 bases, leaving 8 bases not matched to a gene. CDR3 loop: CALGEFPPGGYPDKLIF. The CDR3 DNA reads TGTGCTCTTGGGGAATTTCCCCCTGGGGGATACCCCGATAAACTCATCTTT.

This clone has ten or more counts. The translation of this DNA and the TCRdb protein of a much larger clone differ at residue 5, probably owing to a read error; the protein shown here is translated from the DNA. The genes are TRDV2 and TRDJ1; TRDD3 agrees at 10 bases. Losses at the gene ends were 3 bases for V and 0 bases for J; bases not matched to a gene: 12. CDR1 and CDR2 (germline): GEAIGNYY, EKD. The CDR3 has 18 amino acids. CDR3: CACDASTGGSLYTDKLIF. In DNA form, the CDR3 reads TGTGCCTGTGACGCCTCCACTGGGGGATCACTGTACACCGATAAACTCATCTTT.

The table lists this clone with many counts. The genes are TRDV1 and TRDJ1; 11 bases match TRDD3. This CDR3 has 25 amino acids. Germline V lookup: CDR1 TSWWSYY, CDR2 QGS. J gave up 0 bases and V 1 base, and 28 bases lay outside the gene matches. The CDR3 DNA reads as TGTGCTCTTGGGGAACCCATTTTCGGGTTTTTCTTGCCGCTGGGGGATACCTTGTACACCGATAAACTCATCTTT. This sequence encodes CALGEPIFGFFLPLGDTLYTDKLIF.

This clone was counted a few times. The translation of this DNA and the TCRdb protein of a much larger clone differ at residue 13, probably owing to a read error; the protein shown here is translated from the DNA. CDR3 amino acids: CACDTGGFYTDKFIF. The DNA of the CDR3 is TGTGCCTGCGACACCGGAGGGTTCTACACCGATAAATTCATCTTT. This chain connects TRDV2 to TRDJ1, with D unresolved. Looked up from germline, CDR1 is GEAIGNYY and CDR2 is EKD. There are 15 residues in the CDR3.

This clone occurred a few times. TCRdb's entry gives the protein of a much larger clone, which mismatches this DNA's translation at residue 4, likely from a read error; the protein reported here is translated from the DNA. The chain carries TRDV3 and TRDJ1; tentatively, D is TRDD3 (6 bases). The J gene, absent from TCRdb, was called here by matching the DNA to germline. V was clipped by 2 bases and J by 0 bases, with 34 bases between them. This CDR3 region has 21 residues. The V gene's germline CDR1 is TVYSNPD and CDR2 GDNSRS (reference sequence). In nucleotides, the CDR3 is TGTGCCTTTGCAGTTCTAGACGCCTTGGGGGTCGACATAATGTACACCGATAAACTCATCTTT. Residues: CAFAVLDALGVDIMYTDKLIF. Filled out from reference TRDV3 and TRDJ1, the complete variable domain reads CDKVTQSSPDQTVASGSEVVLLCTYDTVYSNPDLFWYRIRPDYSFQFVFYGDNSRSEGADFTQGRFSVKHILTQKAFHLVISPVRTEDSATYYCAFAVLDALGVDIMYTDKLIFGKGTRVTVEP.

A note on this clone: TCRdb's protein, taken from a much larger clone, differs from this DNA's translation at residue 16, likely owing to a read error; the protein displayed comes from the DNA. The chain links TRAV38-2/DV8 to TRDJ1, with TRDD2 matching over 8 bases. No J gene was available from TCRdb, and it was assigned here by a germline match of the DNA. V lost 1 base, J lost 0 bases, and 23 bases stayed unmatched. CDR1 is TSESDYY and CDR2 is QEAYKQQN in the germline V gene. There are 22 residues in the CDR3. In nucleotides, the CDR3 is TGTGCTTATAGGAGCCTAACCTTCCTAGAAGAAGGACTAGGGGTGCACACCGATAAACTCATCTTT. Translating gives CAYRSLTFLEEGLGVHTDKLIF.

This clone was recorded many times. For this DNA, TCRdb reports the protein of a much larger clone, which diverges at residue 13, most likely from a read error; the protein presented here is translated directly from the DNA. The V and J genes are TRDV1 and TRDJ1; 9 nucleotides align to TRDD3. The V segment lost 7 bases and the J segment 0 bases; nucleotides outside the gene matches: 27. The CDR3 has 22 amino acids. Germline values: CDR1 TSWWSYY, CDR2 QGS. CDR3 amino acids: CALVGLLGDWIPCPSYTDKLIF. CDR3 nucleotides: TGTGCTCTTGTCGGCTTACTGGGGGACTGGATACCATGCCCATCGTACACCGATAAACTCATCTTT.

This clone was seen only a few times. TCRdb's protein, taken from a much larger clone, differs from this DNA's translation at residue 14, likely owing to a read error; the protein displayed comes from the DNA. A V gene of TRDV2 was called, but no J gene was assigned; the D call in the table, TRDD3, was not verified against the DNA. Per the germline V gene, CDR1 is GEAIGNYY and CDR2 is EKD. The CDR3 contains 16 residues. The CDR3 coding sequence is TGTGCCTGTGACACCGTACTGGGGTGGGACACCCGACAGGTGTTTTTC. This translates into CACDTVLGWDTRQVFF.

This clone was observed a handful of times. The chain joins TRAV29/DV5 to TRDJ1, with unresolved D. CDR3 length: 16 amino acids. Deletions cut 4 bases from V and 7 bases from J, with 26 bases between. The V gene's germline CDR1 is NSMFDY and CDR2 ISSIKDK. In nucleotides, the CDR3 is TGTGCAGCAGGCCAACGGGTACGGGTCACCGTTGTTAAACTCATCTTT. Translation gives CAAGQRVRVTVVKLIF.

This clone was seen only a few times. The protein recorded in TCRdb matches a much larger clone and deviates from this DNA's translation at residue 14, suggesting a read error; the protein here is obtained by translating the DNA. The chain has TRDV1 and TRDJ1; D gene ambiguous. Germline matching of the DNA provided the J gene here, since TCRdb leaves it blank. CDR3 size: 15 residues. From germline, CDR1 is TSWWSYY and CDR2 QGS. V lost 5 bases to trimming and J lost 9 bases, with 22 bases between them. The CDR3 protein is CALGSNSLLTAQLIF. Here the CDR3 DNA reads TGTGCTCTTGGGAGCAACTCTCTCTTGACAGCACAACTCATCTTT.

This clone came up a few times. TCRdb's protein for this DNA is that of a much larger clone and differs from the translation at residue 20, likely a read error; the protein shown is the DNA translation. This chain uses TRDV1 with TRDJ1; 12 positions match TRDD3. Germline V gene sequence: CDR1 TSWWSYY, CDR2 QGS. The CDR3 has 25 residues. After removal of 0 bases from V and 3 bases from J, the junction contained 29 bases not matched to a gene. Here the CDR3 DNA reads TGTGCTCTTGGGGAACTAGGGGGTCGGGGTAGCTTCCTACCCGTACTGGGGGATACCCCCGATAAACTCATCTTT. It specifies CALGELGGRGSFLPVLGDTPDKLIF.

This clone was counted a few times. For this DNA, TCRdb reports the protein of a much larger clone, which diverges at residue 21, most likely from a read error; the protein presented here is translated directly from the DNA. This chain joins TRDV1 and TRDJ1, with D perhaps matching TRDD3 (10 bases). The J gene was not available in TCRdb and was assigned here by matching the DNA to germline segments. CDR3 length equals 25 residues. Germline V CDR1 and CDR2: TSWWSYY, QGS. The CDR3 DNA reads as TGTGCTCTCTTACCCAAACCGACCTTCCTACCTCTTTTAATTGTACTGGGGGATTACACCAATAAACTCATCTTT. Amino acid sequence: CALLPKPTFLPLLIVLGDYTNKLIF.